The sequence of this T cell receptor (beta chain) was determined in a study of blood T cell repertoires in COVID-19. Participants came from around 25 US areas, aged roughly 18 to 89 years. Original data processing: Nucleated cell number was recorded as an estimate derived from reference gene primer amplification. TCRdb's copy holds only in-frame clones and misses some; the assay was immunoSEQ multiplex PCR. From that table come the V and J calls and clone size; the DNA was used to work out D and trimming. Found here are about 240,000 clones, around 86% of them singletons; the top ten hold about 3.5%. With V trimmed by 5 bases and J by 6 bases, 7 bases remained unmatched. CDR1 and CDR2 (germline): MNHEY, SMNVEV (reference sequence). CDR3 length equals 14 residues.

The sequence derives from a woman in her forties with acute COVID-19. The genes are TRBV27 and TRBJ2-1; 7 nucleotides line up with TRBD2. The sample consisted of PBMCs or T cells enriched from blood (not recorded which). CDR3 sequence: CASSRRERRNEQFF. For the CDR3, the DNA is TGTGCCAGCAGTCGGCGGGAGAGGCGCAATGAGCAGTTCTTC.